A selection of T cell receptor beta chains follows, all from one sample in a study of cytomegalovirus exposure and HLA in healthy donors. Libraries were prepared by immunoSEQ multiplex PCR; TCRdb keeps only in-frame clonotypes and omits some of them. The profile shows roughly 190,000 clones, roughly 73% of them singletons. Sequencing input: PBMCs. The origin of the receptors is a woman aged 25 to 45 in good health and CMV-seronegative. Both conserved end residues are part of each CDR3.

J gene: TRBJ2-5
V gene: TRBV18
CDR3 protein: CASSPPGLAVQETQYF

J gene: TRBJ2-2
V gene: TRBV5-1
CDR3 protein: CASRDSGTGELFF

J gene: TRBJ2-3
V gene: TRBV5-4
CDR3 protein: CASSLTALSTDTQYF

J gene: TRBJ2-3
V gene: TRBV6-4
CDR3 protein: CASSEGVSGGDTQYF

J gene: TRBJ2-2
V gene: TRBV4-2
CDR3 protein: CASSQDYGLGELFF

J gene: TRBJ2-1
V gene: TRBV7-9
CDR3 protein: CASSQWTSGNNEQFF

J gene: TRBJ2-7
V gene: TRBV15
CDR3 protein: CATSRDDGVPYEQYF

J gene: TRBJ1-2
V gene: TRBV6-4
CDR3 protein: CAIVGQGRFRYGYTF

J gene: TRBJ1-1
V gene: TRBV30
CDR3 protein: CAWSSGGMITEAFF

J gene: TRBJ1-2
V gene: TRBV6-5
CDR3 protein: CASRLQGTSGYGYTF

J gene: TRBJ1-1
V gene: TRBV7-9
CDR3 protein: CASSFQGEAFF

J gene: TRBJ1-5
V gene: TRBV6-6
CDR3 protein: CASSLSYSNQPQHF

J gene: TRBJ2-5
V gene: TRBV4-2
CDR3 protein: CASSNDGTSGSTTQETQYF

J gene: TRBJ2-7
V gene: TRBV6-6
CDR3 protein: CASSSSRYEQYF

J gene: TRBJ1-5
V gene: TRBV7-2
CDR3 protein: CASSSGTLYNQPQHF

J gene: TRBJ1-5
V gene: TRBV19
CDR3 protein: CASSTGDIGQPQHF

J gene: TRBJ1-2
V gene: TRBV29-1
CDR3 protein: CSVAGDTYGYTF

J gene: TRBJ2-5
V gene: TRBV7-9
CDR3 protein: CSSSLKGFWTVVKETQYF

J gene: TRBJ1-2
V gene: TRBV2
CDR3 protein: CASSGSQVDGYTF

J gene: TRBJ1-4
V gene: TRBV2
CDR3 protein: CASSDEKRTNEKLFF

J gene: TRBJ1-1
V gene: TRBV5-4
CDR3 protein: CASSFGTGGTEAFF

J gene: TRBJ1-2
V gene: TRBV5-1
CDR3 protein: CASSSSGGPGGYTF

J gene: TRBJ2-1
V gene: TRBV7-8
CDR3 protein: CASSSRQGWDNEQFF

J gene: TRBJ2-1
V gene: TRBV25-1
CDR3 protein: CASSGTGIQVSGVNEQFF

J gene: TRBJ2-1
V gene: TRBV19
CDR3 protein: CASSMATWNEQFF

J gene: TRBJ1-2
V gene: TRBV6-1
CDR3 protein: CASRDRDRAYYGYTF

J gene: TRBJ2-7
V gene: TRBV27
CDR3 protein: CASSSGTGNEQYF

J gene: TRBJ2-3
V gene: TRBV5-6
CDR3 protein: CASSRVDERHQDTQYF

J gene: TRBJ2-2
V gene: TRBV27
CDR3 protein: CASSLWGGRAGELFF

J gene: TRBJ2-5
V gene: TRBV5-1
CDR3 protein: CASSVWSSWAGETQYF

J gene: TRBJ1-1
V gene: TRBV4-1
CDR3 protein: CASSQDPRQVNTEAFF

J gene: TRBJ2-3
V gene: TRBV7-8
CDR3 protein: CASSLALAGGGTDTQYF

J gene: TRBJ2-7
V gene: TRBV5-4
CDR3 protein: CASSLGLAGRSYEQYF

J gene: TRBJ2-7
V gene: TRBV5-1
CDR3 protein: CASSLGPPGEQYF

J gene: TRBJ1-1
V gene: TRBV18
CDR3 protein: CASSPPSWEGAFF

J gene: TRBJ1-1
V gene: TRBV29-1
CDR3 protein: CSVAGNTAFF

J gene: TRBJ2-7
V gene: TRBV7-9
CDR3 protein: CASSLDFVWGVSYEQYF

J gene: TRBJ2-7
V gene: TRBV18
CDR3 protein: CASSPAGGDEQYF

J gene: TRBJ2-5
V gene: TRBV5-4
CDR3 protein: CASSSPREKTQYF

J gene: TRBJ1-6
V gene: TRBV7-2
CDR3 protein: CASSLLGQGSSPLHF

J gene: TRBJ1-4
V gene: TRBV15
CDR3 protein: CATSPRGHGNEKLFF